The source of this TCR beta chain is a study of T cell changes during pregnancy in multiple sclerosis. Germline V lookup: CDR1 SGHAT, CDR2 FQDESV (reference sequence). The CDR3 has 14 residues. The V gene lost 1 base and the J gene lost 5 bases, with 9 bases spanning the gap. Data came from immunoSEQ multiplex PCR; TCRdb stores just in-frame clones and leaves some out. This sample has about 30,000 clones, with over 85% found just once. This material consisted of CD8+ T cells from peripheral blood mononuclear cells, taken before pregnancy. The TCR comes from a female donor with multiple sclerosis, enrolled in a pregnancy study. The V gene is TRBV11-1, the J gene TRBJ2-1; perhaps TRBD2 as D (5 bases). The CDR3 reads CASSLVGVNNEQFF. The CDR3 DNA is TGTGCCAGCAGCTTAGTGGGAGTGAACAATGAGCAGTTCTTC.